The 32 T cell receptor beta chains presented below share a single source sample, sequenced in a study of T cell repertoires in cytomegalovirus infection. TCRdb re-derived calls from the reads in MiXCR, one entry per CDR3 protein. This repertoire shows approximately 730,000 distinct CDR3 sequences, 25% to 30% found once; its top ten account for less than 15%. These receptors' targets are unknown. Specimen: cultured CD8+ T cells from PBMCs, collected from culture after CMV antigen stimulation. These receptors all stem from a human donor in good health (CMV status not recorded). Some clones in this sample may be carry-over from other donors' samples.

The chain couples TRBV6-2 or TRBV6-3 to TRBJ2-1, with TRBD2 matching 7 bases. This CDR3 is 16 amino acids long. Losses at the gene ends were 8 bases for V and 7 bases for J; bases not matched to a gene: 17. Germline values: CDR1 MNHEY, CDR2 SVGEGT. CDR3 coding DNA: TGTGCCAGCTCCCTGGGAGGGCAGAGAATATCGAATGAGCAGTTCTTC. Protein sequence: CASSLGGQRISNEQFF.

To note about this clonotype: Germline is not matched at one junction end, which may reflect a read error. The chain combines TRBV14 with TRBJ2-3, with D perhaps TRBD1 or TRBD2 (5 bases each). This CDR3 has 16 amino acids. Germline V gene sequence: CDR1 SGHDN, CDR2 FVKESK. This chain's CDR3 is CANSQGETVLTDTQYF. In DNA, the CDR3 is TGTGCCAACAGCCAGGGAGAGACAGTACTCACAGATACGCAGTATTTT.

The chain combines TRBV19 with TRBJ1-1; D ambiguous. V was cut by 3 bases and J by 4 bases, with 9 bases left in between. This CDR3 comprises 13 residues. From germline, CDR1 is LNHDA and CDR2 SQIVND (reference sequence). Here the CDR3 reads CASSISGSTEAFF. CDR3 nucleotides: TGTGCCAGTAGTATTTCGGGGAGCACTGAAGCTTTCTTT.

This clonotype was found once. V usage is TRBV19 and J usage is TRBJ2-3, with 9 bases aligning to TRBD1. Germline V gene lookup returns CDR1 LNHDA and CDR2 SQIVND (reference sequence). This CDR3 has 15 residues. The ends lost 5 bases at V and 5 bases at J; junction bases unmatched: 8. The CDR3, as DNA: TGTGCCAGTAGTCCGGCGGACAGGGGAGGAGATACGCAGTATTTT. Amino acids: CASSPADRGGDTQYF.

The chain combines TRBV5-4 with TRBJ2-1; the D gene is possibly TRBD1 (6 bases). V shed 4 bases and J shed 5 bases, with 13 bases lying between them. Germline CDR1 reads SGHNT; CDR2 reads YYREEE (reference sequence). The CDR3 is 14 amino acids. The CDR3 here is CASSPVDSHNEQFF. For the CDR3, the DNA is TGTGCCAGCAGCCCGGTGGACAGCCACAATGAGCAGTTCTTC.

Written as DNA, the CDR3 is TGTGCCAGCAGTTCAACAGGGAAACACACTGAAGCTTTCTTT. It yields the protein CASSSTGKHTEAFF. This chain connects TRBV6-2 or TRBV6-3 to TRBJ1-1, with a tentative D call TRBD1 (6 bases). This CDR3 comprises 14 residues. Germline values: CDR1 MNHEY, CDR2 SVGEGT. Trimming cost V 4 bases and J 3 bases, with 12 bases left between them.

This clonotype was counted at least ten times. Relative to the germline gene, one junction end is altered; a read error may explain this. CDR3 protein: CSDRCGGNTGELFF. Written as DNA, the CDR3 is TGCAGTGATAGATGCGGGGGGAACACCGGGGAGCTGTTTTTT. The chain has TRBV20-1 and TRBJ2-2; 7 nucleotides agree with TRBD2. This CDR3 comprises 14 residues. Per germline, CDR1 DFQATT and CDR2 SNEGSKA (reference sequence).

This clonotype was found a few times. The chain couples TRBV19 to TRBJ2-1; 8 bases fit TRBD2. The CDR3 consists of 21 residues. V gave up 5 bases and J gave up 0 bases; unmatched junction bases: 21. Germline CDR1 and CDR2: LNHDA and SQIVND (reference sequence). Written as DNA, the CDR3 is TGTGCCAGTAGTCCTCGAAGAGAAGCGGGGGCCTTTACGAGCTCCTACAATGAGCAGTTCTTC. Its translation: CASSPRREAGAFTSSYNEQFF.

This clonotype occurred a few times. The chain has TRBV19 and TRBJ1-1; weak D call: TRBD1 (5 bases). Germline values: CDR1 LNHDA, CDR2 SQIVND (reference sequence). The CDR3 is made up of 17 amino acids. The V and J ends lost 5 bases and 6 bases respectively, with 25 bases between them. The CDR3 coding sequence is TGTGCCAGTAGTGCACGGAGGGGAACCAGGGATACGGCTGAAGCTTTCTTT. Translating it yields CASSARRGTRDTAEAFF.

The V gene is TRBV25-1, the J gene TRBJ1-1; D possibly corresponds to TRBD1 (5 bases). Per germline, CDR1 MGHDK and CDR2 SYGVNS. V lost 5 bases and J lost 4, with 14 bases in between. This CDR3 region has 14 residues. For the CDR3, the DNA is TGTGCCAGCAGTCACACGGGGGAGACCACTGAAGCTTTCTTT. Its protein is CASSHTGETTEAFF.

This clonotype was observed a few times. This sequence joins TRBV4-1 and TRBJ2-1; D might be TRBD1 (6 bases). The V and J ends lost 0 bases and 5 bases respectively, with 14 bases between them. Looked up from germline, CDR1 is MGHRA and CDR2 is YSYEKL. This CDR3 has 16 amino acids. This CDR3 is CASSQDSPRGNNEQFF. The CDR3 nucleotides read TGCGCCAGCAGCCAAGATTCGCCTAGGGGGAACAATGAGCAGTTCTTC.

This chain uses TRBV7-9 with TRBJ2-2; TRBD1 matches 11 bases. Trimming cost V 5 bases and J 4 bases; bases outside gene matches: 15. From germline, CDR1 is SEHNR and CDR2 FQNEAQ (reference sequence). The length of the CDR3 is 19 residues. The CDR3 coding sequence is TGTGCCAGCAGCACTCCTCCCTACGGGACAGGGGGGACCACCGGGGAGCTGTTTTTT. It specifies CASSTPPYGTGGTTGELFF.

The table lists this clonotype with many counts. The chain employs TRBV7-6 and TRBJ2-7; TRBD1 is a possible D gene (5 bases). Germline V gives CDR1 SGHVS, CDR2 FNYEAQ. V was shortened by 1 base and J by 3 bases, with 16 bases between the two germline ends. This CDR3 spans 16 amino acids. CDR3 protein: CASSLGPGQGSYEQYF. The CDR3 DNA reads as TGTGCCAGCAGCTTAGGTCCAGGGCAGGGAAGCTACGAGCAGTACTTC.

This clonotype has ten or more counts. The chain employs TRBV12-3 or TRBV12-4 and TRBJ1-1; unclear D gene. The CDR3 is made up of 12 amino acids. V lost 3 bases, J lost 7 bases, and 9 bases lay in between. CDR3 DNA: TGTGCCAGCAGTTTGGGTAGGGTTGAAGCTTTCTTT. Translation gives CASSLGRVEAFF.

This clonotype was picked up a small number of times. CDR3 amino acids: CASSSVGFGELFF. The CDR3 bases are TGTGCCAGCAGTTCAGTCGGTTTCGGGGAGCTGTTTTTT. The chain joins TRBV7-9 to TRBJ2-2; D is unclear. This CDR3 spans 13 amino acids. The V and J ends lost 6 bases and 7 bases respectively, with 12 bases between them. CDR1 and CDR2 from the germline V gene are SEHNR and FQNEAQ (reference sequence).

V usage is TRBV7-9 and J usage is TRBJ2-7, with D perhaps TRBD1 (5 bases). The germline V gene has CDR1 SEHNR and CDR2 FQNEAQ (reference sequence). The CDR3 contains 14 residues. Trimming stripped 1 base from V and 2 bases from J, with 9 bases between. This CDR3 is CASSLGTQPYEQYF. The CDR3 DNA is TGTGCCAGCAGCTTAGGGACACAGCCCTACGAGCAGTACTTC.

This clonotype was seen a few times. This chain uses TRBV5-5 with TRBJ2-7, with TRBD1 as a possible D gene (6 bases). Looked up from germline, CDR1 is SGHKS and CDR2 is YYEKEE (reference sequence). V lost 2 bases and J lost 3, with 9 bases in between. The CDR3 extends over 13 amino acids. DNA for the CDR3: TGTGCCAGCAGCTTTGGGGGCTACTACGAGCAGTACTTC. Translated: CASSFGGYYEQYF.

This clonotype has just a few counts. The rearrangement joins TRBV7-6 to TRBJ1-1; D gene uncertain. Germline CDR1 is SGHVS and CDR2 is FNYEAQ. This CDR3 is built from 13 residues. V dropped 1 base and J dropped 7 bases, with 10 bases sitting between them. For the CDR3, the DNA is TGTGCCAGCAGCTTAGAGGCGGGTTATGAAGCTTTCTTT. It yields the protein CASSLEAGYEAFF.

In its sample, this clonotype was seen a few times. The chain joins TRBV12-3 or TRBV12-4 to TRBJ2-3; perhaps D is TRBD1 or TRBD2 (5 bases each). The V gene lost 3 bases and the J gene lost 2 bases, with 15 bases spanning the gap. The CDR3 sequence is 16 residues long. In DNA form, the CDR3 reads TGTGCCAGCAGTTTTTTTGGGACCGAGAACACAGATACGCAGTATTTT. It yields the protein CASSFFGTENTDTQYF.

This clonotype appeared a few times. The chain couples TRBV11-1 to TRBJ2-3; D gene unclear. The CDR3 totals 14 residues. The V and J ends lost 1 base and 2 bases respectively, with 7 bases between them. Germline V lookup: CDR1 SGHAT, CDR2 FQDESV (reference sequence). The CDR3 coding sequence is TGTGCCAGCAGCTTAGAACAGTTCACAGATACGCAGTATTTT. This gives the protein CASSLEQFTDTQYF.

The table lists this clonotype with many counts. V gene TRBV7-8 combines with J gene TRBJ2-5; D is uncertain. V lost 1 base and J lost 4, with 16 bases in between. CDR1 and CDR2 from the germline V gene are SGHVS and FQNEAQ. The CDR3 has 16 amino acids. CDR3 in DNA: TGTGCCAGCAGCTTAGAATCGAGATTCCCCATAGAGACCCAGTACTTC. Amino acids: CASSLESRFPIETQYF.

This clonotype was picked up a small number of times. V and J are TRBV7-9 and TRBJ1-4; D is unclear. The CDR3 covers 15 residues. Per the germline V gene, CDR1 is SEHNR and CDR2 is FQNEAQ (reference sequence). Trimming removed 3 bases from V and 0 bases from J, with 8 bases in between. CDR3 loop: CASSFGSATNEKLFF. The CDR3 DNA sequence: TGTGCCAGCAGCTTTGGGTCTGCAACTAATGAAAAACTGTTTTTT.

The V and J genes are TRBV7-9 and TRBJ1-5; D is perhaps TRBD1 (6 bases). Germline CDR1 reads SEHNR; CDR2 reads FQNEAQ (reference sequence). V dropped 10 bases and J dropped 7 bases, with 17 bases sitting between them. The CDR3 contains 13 residues. The CDR3 sequence is CATRLGAGQPQHF. The CDR3 DNA follows: TGTGCCACCCGTCTGGGGGCTGGACAGCCCCAGCATTTT.

J is TRBJ2-1 and V is TRBV12-3 or TRBV12-4, with D tentatively TRBD2 (5 bases). V was trimmed by 3 bases and J by 8 bases, leaving 14 bases between them. The CDR3 loop spans 14 amino acids. The CDR3 sequence is CASSLVLAYDEQFF. CDR3 nucleotides: TGTGCCAGCAGTTTGGTTCTAGCTTACGATGAGCAGTTCTTC.

This chain joins TRBV7-2 and TRBJ2-7; D unclear. Germline V CDR1 and CDR2: SGHTA, FQGNSA. The CDR3 totals 13 residues. V was shortened by 5 bases and J by 3 bases, with 11 bases between the two germline ends. CDR3 DNA sequence: TGTGCCAGCAGCCCCGACATGTTCTACGAGCAGTACGTC. Translated, it gives CASSPDMFYEQYV.

This sequence joins TRBV5-4 and TRBJ2-5, with a tentative D call TRBD2 (5 bases). The V gene's germline CDR1 is SGHNT and CDR2 YYREEE (reference sequence). The CDR3 loop spans 14 amino acids. The V end lost 1 base, the J end lost 5 bases, and 12 bases lay between the germline ends. The CDR3 region has the DNA TGTGCCAGCAGCTTGTCCGGGGAAGAGGAGACCCAGTACTTC. Translation gives CASSLSGEEETQYF.

The chain joins TRBV5-5 to TRBJ2-7; TRBD1 is a possible D gene (6 bases). V was trimmed by 4 bases and J by 4 bases, leaving 15 bases between them. The CDR3 loop spans 14 amino acids. Germline V gene data show CDR1 as SGHKS and CDR2 as YYEKEE (reference sequence). Here the CDR3 reads CASSLATGGYEQYF. CDR3 nucleotide sequence: TGTGCCAGCAGCCTTGCGACAGGCGGTTACGAGCAGTACTTC.

This sequence joins TRBV5-4 and TRBJ2-7; D remains ambiguous. The V end was cut by 5 bases, the J end by 3 bases, with 24 bases between. The CDR3 is made up of 17 amino acids. CDR1 is SGHNT and CDR2 is YYREEE in the germline V gene (reference sequence). The CDR3 DNA reads as TGTGCCAGCAGTCGTAACCCAGGTCCCACTCTGGACTACGAGCAGTACTTC. It is translated as CASSRNPGPTLDYEQYF.

The chain uses TRBV19 and TRBJ1-1; D gene ambiguous. V gave up 3 bases and J gave up 0 bases, with 11 bases separating them. Germline loops: CDR1 LNHDA, CDR2 SQIVND (reference sequence). There are 15 residues in the CDR3. In DNA form, the CDR3 reads TGTGCCAGTAGTATGACGGACCACATGAACACTGAAGCTTTCTTT. This translates into CASSMTDHMNTEAFF. The whole variable domain, filled in from reference TRBV19 and TRBJ1-1, reads DGGITQSPKYLFRKEGQNVTLSCEQNLNHDAMYWYRQDPGQGLRLIYYSQIVNDFQKGDIAEGYSVSREKKESFPLTVTSAQKNPTAFYLCASSMTDHMNTEAFFGQGTRLTVV.

J is TRBJ2-3 and V is TRBV24-1; 8 nucleotides match TRBD2. V gave up 0 bases and J gave up 1 base; unmatched junction bases: 8. The CDR3 consists of 18 residues. CDR1 and CDR2 (germline): KGHDR, SFDVKD. The CDR3 DNA follows: TGTGCCACCAGTGATTTGCGACTCGGTAGCGGGGGCACAGATACGCAGTATTTT. Translating gives CATSDLRLGSGGTDTQYF.

The chain combines TRBV4-1 with TRBJ1-6; D is possibly TRBD1 (5 bases). The CDR3 spans 17 residues. Trimming pared 0 bases from V and 2 bases from J, leaving 11 bases between. CDR1 and CDR2 from the germline V gene are MGHRA and YSYEKL. CDR3 sequence: CASSQEGQGPYNSPLHF. CDR3 DNA: TGCGCCAGCAGCCAAGAAGGGCAGGGACCCTATAATTCACCCCTCCACTTT.

CDR3 in DNA: TGTGCCAGCAGCCGAGAAGTAGGGCAGAACACTGAAGCTTTCTTT. It encodes CASSREVGQNTEAFF. V is TRBV13 and J is TRBJ1-1; D is undetermined. Germline CDR1 and CDR2: PRHDT and FYEKMQ (reference sequence). The CDR3 totals 15 residues. The V end lost 5 bases, the J end lost 1 base, and 14 bases lay between the germline ends.